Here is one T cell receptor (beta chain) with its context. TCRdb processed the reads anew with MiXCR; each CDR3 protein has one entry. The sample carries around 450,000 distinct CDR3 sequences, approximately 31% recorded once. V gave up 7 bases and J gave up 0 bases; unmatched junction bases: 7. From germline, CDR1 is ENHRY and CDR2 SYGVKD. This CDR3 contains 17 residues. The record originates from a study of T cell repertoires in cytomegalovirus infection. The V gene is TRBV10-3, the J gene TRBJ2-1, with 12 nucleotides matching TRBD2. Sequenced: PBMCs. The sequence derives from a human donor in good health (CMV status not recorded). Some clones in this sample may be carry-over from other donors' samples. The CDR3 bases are TGTGCCATCACCTCACTAGCGGGGGGTAGCTCCTACAATGAGCAGTTCTTC. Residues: CAITSLAGGSSYNEQFF.